The 25 T cell receptor beta chains listed next were all sequenced from one sample in a study of technical replicates of blood from four donors. TCRdb's table, derived via immunoSEQ multiplex PCR, lists solely in-frame clones and lacks some. The sample gives roughly 80,000 clones, 94% of which show up once; about 0.4% is in the top ten. Sequenced: T cells isolated from PBMCs. The receptors stem from a human donor in good health.

The V and J genes are TRBV2 and TRBJ2-7; D is unresolved. The CDR3 runs 14 residues. Trimming removed 4 bases from V and 3 bases from J, with 13 bases in between. Germline lookup yields CDR1 SNHLY and CDR2 FYNNEI. The CDR3 DNA sequence: TGTGCCAGCAGTGTTCTGTCTAGTAACTACGAGCAGTACTTC. Its protein is CASSVLSSNYEQYF. Filled out from reference TRBV2 and TRBJ2-7, the complete variable domain reads EPEVTQTPSHQVTQMGQEVILRCVPISNHLYFYWYRQILGQKVEFLVSFYNNEISEKSEIFDDQFSVERPDGSNFTLKIRSTKLEDSAMYFCASSVLSSNYEQYFGPGTRLTVT.

CDR3 sequence: CASSSALQGQSNQPQHF. CDR3 DNA: TGTGCCAGCAGCTCCGCCCTACAGGGGCAAAGCAATCAGCCCCAGCATTTT. This sequence joins TRBV11-2 and TRBJ1-5; 7 bases are shared with TRBD1. V gave up 4 bases and J gave up 1 base; unmatched junction bases: 10. This CDR3 contains 17 residues. CDR1 is SGHAT, CDR2 FQNNGV, per germline. The full variable domain, completed using reference TRBV11-2 and TRBJ1-5, is EAGVAQSPRYKIIEKRQSVAFWCNPISGHATLYWYQQILGQGPKLLIQFQNNGVVDDSQLPKDRFSAERLKGVDSTLKIQPAKLEDSAVYLCASSSALQGQSNQPQHFGDGTRLSIL.

This chain connects TRBV4-2 to TRBJ2-6, with D perhaps matching TRBD1 (6 bases). This CDR3 comprises 15 residues. Trimming took 1 base from V and 2 from J, leaving 6 bases between them. Germline V gives CDR1 LGHNA, CDR2 YNFKEQ. CDR3 DNA sequence: TGTGCCAGCAGCCAAGGACAGGCTGGGGCCAACGTCCTGACTTTC. This translates into CASSQGQAGANVLTF.

The CDR3 bases are TGTGCTAGTGCCCAGACTAGCGGGAGGGCCTACGAGCAGTACTTC. It specifies CASAQTSGRAYEQYF. The V and J genes are TRBV12-5 and TRBJ2-7; 14 bases agree with TRBD2. The CDR3 extends over 15 amino acids. Per germline, CDR1 LGHNT and CDR2 FRNRAP. V lost 7 bases and J lost 2; bases outside the gene matches: 4.

The chain uses TRBV9 and TRBJ2-1, with 7 bases identical to TRBD2. The CDR3 covers 16 residues. V shed 0 bases, J shed 5 bases, and the junction held 8 bases outside the gene matches. Germline CDR1 reads SGDLS; CDR2 reads YYNGEE. DNA for the CDR3: TGTGCCAGCAGCGTAGGCGGCACGGGGGGTCACAATGAGCAGTTCTTC. This translates into CASSVGGTGGHNEQFF.

The chain joins TRBV6-1 to TRBJ1-2; 10 nucleotides line up with TRBD1. V shed 6 bases and J 8 bases; nucleotides not matched to a gene: 6. Germline CDR1 reads MNHNS; CDR2 reads SASEGT. The CDR3 covers 13 residues. CDR3 nucleotide sequence: TGTGCCAGCAGACGACAGGGGGCGTGGGGCTACACCTTC. The encoded protein is CASRRQGAWGYTF.

This chain joins TRBV4-1 and TRBJ2-6, with D hard to call. Per the germline V gene, CDR1 is MGHRA and CDR2 is YSYEKL. This CDR3 is 19 amino acids long. Trimming shortened V by 0 bases and J by 2 bases, and 17 bases separated the two germline ends. This CDR3 reads CASSQDNLGQLTGANVLTF. The CDR3 bases are TGCGCCAGCAGCCAAGATAATCTTGGGCAGCTTACTGGGGCCAACGTCCTGACTTTC.

V usage is TRBV30 and J usage is TRBJ2-1; D perhaps matches TRBD1 (5 bases). CDR1 and CDR2 from the germline V gene are GTSNPN and SVGIG (reference sequence). V was clipped by 3 bases and J by 5 bases, with 8 bases between them. The CDR3 runs to 12 residues. The CDR3 DNA reads as TGTGCCTGGAGCAGGGTAAACAATGAGCAGTTCTTC. Protein: CAWSRVNNEQFF.

The rearrangement links TRBV4-2 to TRBJ2-7; D ambiguous. V gave up 0 bases and J gave up 7 bases, with 10 bases separating them. Per the germline V gene, CDR1 is LGHNA and CDR2 is YNFKEQ. The CDR3 consists of 13 residues. The CDR3 DNA reads as TGTGCCAGCAGCCAAGATTGGGCCCAAGAGCAGTACTTC. This sequence encodes CASSQDWAQEQYF.

The chain joins TRBV18 to TRBJ1-5; D is ambiguous. Per germline, CDR1 KGHSH and CDR2 LQKENI. The CDR3 is 13 amino acids. Trimming stripped 2 bases from V and 9 bases from J, with 11 bases between. CDR3 amino acids: CASSPNTESPQHF. CDR3 coding DNA: TGTGCCAGCTCACCAAATACAGAATCGCCCCAGCATTTT.

The chain employs TRBV27 and TRBJ2-5; 7 bases align to TRBD2. J gave up 5 bases and V 10 bases, and 10 bases lay outside the gene matches. Germline values: CDR1 MNHEY, CDR2 SMNVEV (reference sequence). The CDR3 contains 13 residues. CDR3 DNA sequence: TGTGCCACCACGAGTTGGGGGGGGGAGACCCAGTACTTC. Translating gives CATTSWGGETQYF.

The chain is built from TRBV7-6 and TRBJ2-5, with D perhaps TRBD2 (5 bases). Germline CDR1 is SGHVS and CDR2 is FNYEAQ. Trimming shortened V by 6 bases and J by 5 bases, and 7 bases separated the two germline ends. The CDR3 loop spans 11 amino acids. CDR3 bases: TGTGCCAGCAGTCCGGGGGAGACCCAGTACTTC. Its protein is CASSPGETQYF.

This clone is a singleton in its sample. The junction shows a germline mismatch at one end, possibly a read error. The chain recombines TRBV2 with TRBJ2-5, with 10 bases lining up with TRBD2. The CDR3 is 15 residues long. Per germline, CDR1 SNHLY and CDR2 FYNNEI. The chain's CDR3 is CASREGLAASETQYF. In DNA, the CDR3 is TGTGCCAGCAGAGAAGGACTAGCGGCCTCAGAGACCCAGTACTTC.

This chain links TRBV7-9 with TRBJ1-1; 9 nucleotides agree with TRBD1. V lost 5 bases, J lost 3 bases, and 4 bases stayed unmatched. Germline V CDR1 and CDR2: SEHNR, FQNEAQ (reference sequence). The CDR3 has 14 amino acids. CDR3 nucleotide sequence: TGTGCCAGCAGCGCCCGGGACAGGGACACTGAAGCTTTCTTT. The encoded protein is CASSARDRDTEAFF.

The CDR3 bases are TGTGCCAGCAGTTTAGGGCAGACCTACGAGCAGTACTTC. Residues: CASSLGQTYEQYF. The chain couples TRBV27 to TRBJ2-7; D remains ambiguous. The length of the CDR3 is 13 residues. V was trimmed by 2 bases and J by 2 bases, leaving 7 bases between them. Germline V lookup: CDR1 MNHEY, CDR2 SMNVEV (reference sequence).

The chain recombines TRBV27 with TRBJ2-2, with 8 bases aligning to TRBD1. Germline V gives CDR1 MNHEY, CDR2 SMNVEV (reference sequence). The CDR3 is 17 amino acids. With 3 bases clipped from V and 3 bases from J, the junction kept 9 bases outside the gene matches. The CDR3 DNA sequence: TGTGCCAGCAGTTTCTACGGGACAGGAGCGTACACCGGGGAGCTGTTTTTT. It encodes CASSFYGTGAYTGELFF.

V is TRBV7-3 and J is TRBJ2-1; 7 bases match TRBD2. CDR1 is SGHTA, CDR2 FQGTGA, per germline. The CDR3 loop spans 15 amino acids. Trimming removed 1 base from V and 9 bases from J; junction bases left unmatched: 9. Here the CDR3 DNA reads TGTGCCAGCAGCTTAAGCGGCCCGGGAGGAGGTGAGCAGTTCTTC. Translating it yields CASSLSGPGGGEQFF.

The chain joins TRBV9 to TRBJ1-2; D is unresolved. The CDR3 has 15 amino acids. Trimming took off 0 bases at V and 3 bases at J, with 12 bases between the two ends. From germline, CDR1 is SGDLS and CDR2 YYNGEE. CDR3 residues: CASSVDGGLDYGYTF. The CDR3 nucleotides read TGTGCCAGCAGCGTAGACGGAGGCCTAGACTATGGCTACACCTTC.

The rearrangement joins TRBV7-3 to TRBJ1-1, with 8 bases matching TRBD1. CDR3 length equals 14 residues. V was clipped by 6 bases and J by 1 base; unmatched bases: 4. Germline CDR1 and CDR2: SGHTA and FQGTGA. CDR3 coding DNA: TGTGCCAGCAGTCGGACAGGGTCGAACACTGAAGCTTTCTTT. Translating gives CASSRTGSNTEAFF.

J is TRBJ1-4 and V is TRBV10-3; TRBD1 might be the D (6 bases). Looked up from germline, CDR1 is ENHRY and CDR2 is SYGVKD. The CDR3 contains 17 residues. Trimming left V 6 bases short and J 3 bases short, with 20 bases between. The CDR3 protein is CAIREEDSGVANEKLFF. As DNA, the CDR3 is TGTGCCATCAGAGAAGAGGACAGCGGGGTTGCTAATGAAAAACTGTTTTTT.

This chain links TRBV28 with TRBJ2-7; no definite D call. The CDR3 contains 14 residues. Germline CDR1 MDHEN, CDR2 SYDVKM. V was trimmed by 7 bases and J by 0 bases, leaving 13 bases between them. The CDR3 spells CASTTVSSSYEQYF. CDR3 nucleotides: TGTGCCAGCACCACAGTATCCAGCTCCTACGAGCAGTACTTC.

In this sample, this clone turned up once. The chain uses TRBV7-2 and TRBJ1-5; D is unclear. This CDR3 is 15 amino acids long. Germline V gives CDR1 SGHTA, CDR2 FQGNSA. Trimming left V 0 bases short and J 0 bases short, with 6 bases between. The CDR3 region is CASSLALSSNQPQHF. DNA for the CDR3: TGTGCCAGCAGCTTAGCCCTATCTAGCAATCAGCCCCAGCATTTT.

CDR3 amino acids: CASSVGTPYYEQYF. CDR3 in DNA: TGTGCCAGCAGCGTAGGAACTCCATACTACGAGCAGTACTTC. This sequence joins TRBV9 and TRBJ2-7; D gene uncertain. The germline V and J ends were trimmed by 0 bases and 3 bases, with 10 bases remaining between them. Per germline, CDR1 SGDLS and CDR2 YYNGEE. The CDR3 sequence is 14 residues long.

The CDR3 DNA follows: TGCGCCAGCAGACACTTGGGACAGCACCAAGAGACCCAGTACTTC. Protein: CASRHLGQHQETQYF. The V and J genes are TRBV5-1 and TRBJ2-5, with TRBD1 identical over 7 bases. Germline lookup yields CDR1 SGHRS and CDR2 YFSETQ. V shed 5 bases and J 0 bases; nucleotides not matched to a gene: 7. This CDR3 spans 15 amino acids.

This sequence joins TRBV6-1 and TRBJ2-3; possible D gene TRBD1, 5 bases. Germline lookup yields CDR1 MNHNS and CDR2 SASEGT. V lost 3 bases and J 9 bases, leaving 19 bases between the germline ends. This CDR3 spans 15 amino acids. CDR3 sequence (DNA): TGTGCCAGCAGTGAGTTAAGTACTCAGGGCAGCACGCAGTATTTT. Encoded protein: CASSELSTQGSTQYF.